Following are 22 T cell receptor beta chains from one sample sequenced in a study of T cells in Graves' hyperthyroidism and ophthalmopathy. The source material, RNA transcripts, was used to amplify TCR beta CDR3 regions. In the first-round RT-PCR of the TCR CDR3, the HTBI primer set was used. TCRdb passed the multiplex PCR reads through MiXCR, listing each CDR3 protein once. The sample includes under 350,000 distinct CDR3 sequences, about 13% seen only once; the top ten take 7.9%. The source material was blood. The receptors were gathered from a woman aged 40 to 49 with Graves' hyperthyroidism.

This clonotype was counted many times. The junction and the germline gene differ at one end; a read error may be behind it. The chain links TRBV7-3 to TRBJ2-1, with a weak D call TRBD2 (6 bases). The germline V gene has CDR1 SGHTA and CDR2 FQGTGA. The CDR3 loop spans 13 amino acids. CDR3: CANAEGTYNEQFF. The CDR3 nucleotides read TGTGCCAACGCGGAGGGAACCTACAATGAACAGTTCTTC.

This clonotype was counted between two and nine times. V usage is TRBV6-4 and J usage is TRBJ1-4, with unresolved D. Germline lookup yields CDR1 MRHNA and CDR2 SNTAGT. Trimming took off 6 bases at V and 0 bases at J, with 14 bases between the two ends. There are 16 residues in the CDR3. CDR3 in amino acids: CASRGAEGATNEKLFF. CDR3 nucleotides: TGTGCCAGCAGGGGAGCGGAGGGAGCAACTAATGAAAAACTGTTTTTT.

This clonotype was observed a handful of times. The J gene is TRBJ1-6, the V gene TRBV5-4, with a tentative D call TRBD1 (5 bases). The V gene's germline CDR1 is SGHNT and CDR2 YYREEE (reference sequence). Trimming pared 1 base from V and 12 bases from J, leaving 8 bases between. This CDR3 has 12 residues. CDR3 nucleotides: TGTGCCAGCAGCTTGTGGGGGGAACCCCTCCACTTT. Amino acid sequence: CASSLWGEPLHF. The variable domain in full, completed from reference TRBV5-4 and TRBJ1-6, reads ETGVTQSPTHLIKTRGQQVTLRCSSQSGHNTVSWYQQALGQGPQFIFQYYREEENGRGNFPPRFSGLQFPNYSSELNVNALELDDSALYLCASSLWGEPLHFGNGTRLTVT.

In this sample, this clonotype turned up many times. The chain uses TRBV10-3 and TRBJ2-1, with TRBD1 matching 7 bases. The CDR3 loop spans 13 amino acids. J gave up 7 bases and V 6 bases, and 6 bases lay outside the gene matches. Germline CDR1 is ENHRY and CDR2 is SYGVKD. The CDR3 spells CAIRTTGKNEQFF. The CDR3 DNA follows: TGTGCCATCAGGACGACAGGGAAGAATGAGCAGTTCTTC.

This clonotype has a handful of counts. V is TRBV5-1 and J is TRBJ2-3; 8 bases are a match to TRBD2. The V segment lost 0 bases and the J segment 6 bases; nucleotides outside the gene matches: 12. Looked up from germline, CDR1 is SGHRS and CDR2 is YFSETQ. The CDR3 length is 17 residues. As DNA, the CDR3 is TGCGCCAGCAGCTTGGAAGGCGGGGGGCCTGGAGTGGATACGCAGTATTTT. This sequence encodes CASSLEGGGPGVDTQYF.

This clonotype was seen at least ten times. The V and J genes are TRBV27 and TRBJ2-3; D uncertain. The CDR3 length is 13 residues. V gave up 1 base and J gave up 0 bases, with 2 bases separating them. Germline loops: CDR1 MNHEY, CDR2 SMNVEV (reference sequence). The CDR3 DNA follows: TGTGCCAGCAGTTTATGGAGCACAGATACGCAGTATTTT. As protein: CASSLWSTDTQYF.

This clonotype showed up just once. The rearrangement links TRBV11-2 to TRBJ1-1; a weak D match, TRBD1 (5 bases). This CDR3 is built from 15 residues. Trimming removed 5 bases from V and 5 bases from J, with 18 bases in between. The germline CDR1 and CDR2 sequences are SGHAT and FQNNGV. The CDR3 DNA follows: TGTGCCAGCAGCGCACCCCAGGGAATTCGTACTGAAGCTTTCTTT. Translating gives CASSAPQGIRTEAFF.

This clonotype was seen ten or more times. The genes are TRBV2 and TRBJ2-5; unclear D gene. From germline, CDR1 is SNHLY and CDR2 FYNNEI. V was trimmed by 8 bases and J by 1 base, leaving 11 bases between them. CDR3 length: 13 residues. CDR3 residues: CASGDTAQETQYF. CDR3 nucleotide sequence: TGTGCCAGCGGAGACACCGCCCAAGAGACCCAGTACTTC.

This clonotype was observed at least ten times. The chain couples TRBV20-1 to TRBJ1-1, with a possible D match to TRBD1 (5 bases). The germline V gene has CDR1 DFQATT and CDR2 SNEGSKA (reference sequence). CDR3 size: 12 residues. V was trimmed by 3 bases and J by 7 bases, leaving 12 bases between them. The DNA for the CDR3 is TGCAGTGCTAGTGGGGGGTTCCTTGAAGCTTTCTTT. It translates to CSASGGFLEAFF.

This clonotype was counted at least ten times. The rearrangement joins TRBV7-9 to TRBJ2-7; TRBD2 might be the D (5 bases). V dropped 2 bases and J dropped 7 bases, with 12 bases sitting between them. Germline CDR1 SEHNR, CDR2 FQNEAQ (reference sequence). CDR3 length equals 13 residues. The CDR3 region is CASSLHSGIEQYF. CDR3 DNA sequence: TGTGCCAGCAGCTTACATTCGGGGATAGAGCAGTACTTC.

V usage is TRBV27 and J usage is TRBJ1-1, with D unresolved. Germline CDR1 is MNHEY and CDR2 is SMNVEV (reference sequence). The V and J ends lost 0 bases and 7 bases respectively, with 9 bases between them. The length of the CDR3 is 13 residues. DNA of the CDR3: TGTGCCAGCAGTTTATCTGGACGGCTTGAAGCTTTCTTT. It codes for CASSLSGRLEAFF.

This clonotype was seen at least ten times. The J gene is TRBJ1-2, the V gene TRBV20-1; D is unclear. Trimming took off 6 bases at V and 4 bases at J, with 15 bases between the two ends. In germline, CDR1 is DFQATT, CDR2 SNEGSKA (reference sequence). The CDR3 is 13 residues long. In DNA, the CDR3 is TGCAGTGCCCCTCTCAAGCGAGGCTATGGCTACACCTTC. Protein product: CSAPLKRGYGYTF.

In the case of this clonotype: Its ends do not fully match the called genes, so a read error is possible. The chain employs TRBV10-2 and TRBJ2-7, with D uncertain. The CDR3 is 14 residues long. Germline V gives CDR1 WSHSY, CDR2 SAAADI. The CDR3 DNA reads TGCGCCGGCAGTGAGTTCAACAGAGTCTACGAGCAGTACTTC. Its protein product is CAGSEFNRVYEQYF.

There are many counts of this clonotype. This chain uses TRBV12-3 or TRBV12-4 with TRBJ2-3; 12 bases are a match to TRBD2. The junction had 5 bases not matched to a gene; V was cut back by 8 bases and J by 2 bases. The CDR3 loop spans 15 amino acids. CDR3 in DNA: TGTGCCAGCTCTCTAGCGGGAGGGGCCACAGATACGCAGTATTTT. Translating gives CASSLAGGATDTQYF.

This clonotype was seen many times. This rearrangement joins TRBV24-1 to TRBJ1-6; tentative D call: TRBD1 (6 bases). Looked up from germline, CDR1 is KGHDR and CDR2 is SFDVKD. The CDR3 totals 14 residues. Trimming left V 2 bases short and J 11 bases short, with 12 bases between. CDR3 in DNA: TGTGCCACCAGTGATTCAGGGGAAAGCGCACCCCTCCACTTT. It is translated as CATSDSGESAPLHF.

This clonotype was recorded at least ten times. The V and J genes are TRBV5-6 and TRBJ1-1, with D perhaps TRBD1 (5 bases). Germline V gives CDR1 SGHDT, CDR2 YYEEEE. The V gene lost 4 bases and the J gene lost 5 bases, with 15 bases spanning the gap. This CDR3 contains 14 residues. CDR3 DNA: TGTGCCAGCAGCCCCTGGGGGTCGAGGACTGAAGCTTTCTTT. Translation gives CASSPWGSRTEAFF.

The sample holds many counts of this clonotype. This rearrangement joins TRBV7-9 to TRBJ2-4; 7 bases are shared with TRBD1. Germline V gene lookup returns CDR1 SEHNR and CDR2 FQNEAQ (reference sequence). V shed 4 bases, J shed 0 bases, and the junction held 3 bases outside the gene matches. CDR3 length equals 15 residues. In DNA, the CDR3 is TGTGCCAGCAGCTGGGACAGACTAGCCAAAAACATTCAGTACTTC. Protein product: CASSWDRLAKNIQYF. Full variable domain (rest looked up from reference TRBV7-9 and TRBJ2-4): DTGVSQNPRHKITKRGQNVTFRCDPISEHNRLYWYRQTLGQGPEFLTYFQNEAQLEKSRLLSDRFSAERPKGSFSTLEIQRTEQGDSAMYLCASSWDRLAKNIQYFGAGTRLSVL.

The CDR3 region is CASSPSSGETQYF. The CDR3 DNA is TGTGCCAGCAGCCCCTCCTCCGGAGAGACCCAGTACTTC. The rearrangement joins TRBV7-3 to TRBJ2-5, with D unclear. Trimming stripped 5 bases from V and 4 bases from J, with 11 bases between. The germline V gene has CDR1 SGHTA and CDR2 FQGTGA. The CDR3 consists of 13 residues.

To note about this clonotype: With a much larger clone just one base away, this may be a read error. The chain combines TRBV15 with TRBJ1-4; D call uncertain. Germline loops: CDR1 LNHNV, CDR2 YYDKDF (reference sequence). Trimming took 0 bases from V and 0 from J, leaving 17 bases between them. The CDR3 is 19 amino acids. The CDR3 here is CATSRDRPDRPATNEKLFF. In DNA form, the CDR3 reads TGTGCCACCAGCAGAGATAGGCCCGATAGACCTGCAACTAATGAAAAACTGTTTTTT.

This clonotype was counted many times. The chain links TRBV10-3 to TRBJ2-1, with 12 bases lining up with TRBD2. The CDR3 is 21 amino acids. Trimming cost V 0 bases and J 8 bases; bases outside gene matches: 20. Germline CDR1 reads ENHRY; CDR2 reads SYGVKD. The CDR3 loop is CAISESMDWPSGRASRDEQFF. The CDR3 DNA reads TGTGCCATCAGTGAGTCGATGGATTGGCCTAGCGGGAGGGCCAGTCGCGATGAGCAGTTCTTC.

This clonotype was recorded at least ten times. The rearrangement links TRBV29-1 to TRBJ2-3; TRBD2 matches at 14 bases. This CDR3 is built from 15 residues. Germline V gene sequence: CDR1 SQVTM, CDR2 ANQGSEA. J gave up 6 bases and V 7 bases, and 9 bases lay outside the gene matches. This chain's CDR3 is CSALTSGRGWDTQYF. The CDR3 region has the DNA TGCAGCGCCCTGACTAGCGGGAGGGGTTGGGATACGCAGTATTTT.

The sample holds many counts of this clonotype. The chain recombines TRBV7-6 with TRBJ2-1, with a weak D call TRBD2 (6 bases). The CDR3 loop spans 15 amino acids. With 1 base removed from V and 1 base from J, the gap between germline ends came to 8 bases. Germline CDR1 reads SGHVS; CDR2 reads FNYEAQ. The CDR3 DNA reads as TGTGCCAGCAGCTTAGTAGCGGAGTCCTACAATGAGCAGTTCTTC. Translating it yields CASSLVAESYNEQFF.